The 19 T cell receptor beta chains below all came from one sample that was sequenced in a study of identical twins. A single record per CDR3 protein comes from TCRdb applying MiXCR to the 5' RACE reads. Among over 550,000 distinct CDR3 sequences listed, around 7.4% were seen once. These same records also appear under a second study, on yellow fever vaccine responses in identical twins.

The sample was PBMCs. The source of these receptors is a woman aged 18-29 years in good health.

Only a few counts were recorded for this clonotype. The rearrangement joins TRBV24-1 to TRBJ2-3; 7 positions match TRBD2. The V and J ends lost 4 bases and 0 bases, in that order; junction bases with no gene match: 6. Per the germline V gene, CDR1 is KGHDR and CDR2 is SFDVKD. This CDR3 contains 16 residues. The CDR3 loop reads CATSDSSGPSTDTQYF. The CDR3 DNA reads TGTGCCACCAGTGACTCTAGCGGACCAAGCACAGATACGCAGTATTTT.

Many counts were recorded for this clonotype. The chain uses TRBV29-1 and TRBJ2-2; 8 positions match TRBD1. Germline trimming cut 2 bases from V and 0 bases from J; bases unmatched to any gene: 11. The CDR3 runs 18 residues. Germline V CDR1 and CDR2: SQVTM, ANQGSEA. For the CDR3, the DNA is TGCAGCGTTGAACGAACAGGGGGTCTCATTTCGAACACCGGGGAGCTGTTTTTT. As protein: CSVERTGGLISNTGELFF.

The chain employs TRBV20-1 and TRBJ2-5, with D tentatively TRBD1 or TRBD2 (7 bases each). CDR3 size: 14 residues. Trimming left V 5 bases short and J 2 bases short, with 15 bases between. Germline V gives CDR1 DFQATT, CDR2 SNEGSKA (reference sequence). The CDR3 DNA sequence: TGCAGTGCTCAGGGGGGGGCTTGGCAAGAGACCCAGTACTTC. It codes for CSAQGGAWQETQYF.

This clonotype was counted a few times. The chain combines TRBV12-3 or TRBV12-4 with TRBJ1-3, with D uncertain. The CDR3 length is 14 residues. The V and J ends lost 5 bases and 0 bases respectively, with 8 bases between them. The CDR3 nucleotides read TGTGCCAGCAGTAGATCAACCTCTGGAAACACCATATATTTT. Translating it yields CASSRSTSGNTIYF.

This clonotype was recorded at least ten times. The CDR3 protein is CSGGRGTEAFF. In DNA form, the CDR3 reads TGCAGCGGGGGGAGGGGCACTGAAGCTTTCTTT. The chain recombines TRBV29-1 with TRBJ1-1; a possible D gene is TRBD1 (5 bases). There are 11 residues in the CDR3. The V gene lost 7 bases and the J gene lost 4 bases, with 10 bases spanning the gap. Germline V gene data show CDR1 as SQVTM and CDR2 as ANQGSEA.

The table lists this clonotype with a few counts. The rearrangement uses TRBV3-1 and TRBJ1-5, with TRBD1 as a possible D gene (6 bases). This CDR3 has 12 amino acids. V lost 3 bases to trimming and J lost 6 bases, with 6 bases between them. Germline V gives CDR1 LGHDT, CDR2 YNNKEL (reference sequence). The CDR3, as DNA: TGTGCCAGCAGCCACAGGGGTCAGCCCCAGCATTTT. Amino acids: CASSHRGQPQHF. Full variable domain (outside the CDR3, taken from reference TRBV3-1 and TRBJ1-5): DTAVSQTPKYLVTQMGNDKSIKCEQNLGHDTMYWYKQDSKKFLKIMFSYNNKELIINETVPNRFSPKSPDKAHLNLHINSLELGDSAVYFCASSHRGQPQHFGDGTRLSIL.

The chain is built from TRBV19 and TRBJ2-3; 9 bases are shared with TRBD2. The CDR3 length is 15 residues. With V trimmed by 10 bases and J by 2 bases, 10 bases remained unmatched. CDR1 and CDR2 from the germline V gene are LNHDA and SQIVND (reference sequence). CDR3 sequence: CATTTASGITDTQYF. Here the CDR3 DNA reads TGTGCCACCACGACCGCTAGCGGGATCACAGATACGCAGTATTTT.

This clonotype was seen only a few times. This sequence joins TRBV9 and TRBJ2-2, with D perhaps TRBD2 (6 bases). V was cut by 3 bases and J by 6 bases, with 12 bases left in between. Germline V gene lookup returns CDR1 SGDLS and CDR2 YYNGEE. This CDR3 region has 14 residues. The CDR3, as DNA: TGTGCCAGCAGCGAACCCCTAGCGCCCGGGGAGCTGTTTTTT. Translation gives CASSEPLAPGELFF. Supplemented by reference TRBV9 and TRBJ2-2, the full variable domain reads DSGVTQTPKHLITATGQRVTLRCSPRSGDLSVYWYQQSLDQGLQFLIQYYNGEERAKGNILERFSAQQFPDLHSELNLSSLELGDSALYFCASSEPLAPGELFFGEGSRLTVL.

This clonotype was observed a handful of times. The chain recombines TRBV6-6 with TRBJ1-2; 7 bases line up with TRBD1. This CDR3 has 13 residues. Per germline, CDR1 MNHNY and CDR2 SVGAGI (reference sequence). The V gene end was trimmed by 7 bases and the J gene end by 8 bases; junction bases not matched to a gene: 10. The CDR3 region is CASTQGQRRGYTF. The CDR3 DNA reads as TGTGCCAGCACTCAGGGACAGCGTCGAGGCTACACCTTC.

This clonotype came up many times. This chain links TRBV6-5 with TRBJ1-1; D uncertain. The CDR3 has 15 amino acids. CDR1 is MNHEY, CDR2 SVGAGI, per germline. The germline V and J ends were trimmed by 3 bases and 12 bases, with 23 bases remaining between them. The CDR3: CASSYNRGSTMPPFF. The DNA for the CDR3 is TGTGCCAGCAGTTATAACCGTGGCAGCACCATGCCCCCTTTCTTT.

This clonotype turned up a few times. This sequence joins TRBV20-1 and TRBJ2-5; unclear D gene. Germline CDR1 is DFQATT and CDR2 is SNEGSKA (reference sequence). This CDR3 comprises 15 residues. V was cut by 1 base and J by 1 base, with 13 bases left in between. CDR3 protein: CSARVGSYIQETQYF. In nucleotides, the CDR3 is TGCAGTGCTAGAGTCGGATCCTACATCCAAGAGACCCAGTACTTC.

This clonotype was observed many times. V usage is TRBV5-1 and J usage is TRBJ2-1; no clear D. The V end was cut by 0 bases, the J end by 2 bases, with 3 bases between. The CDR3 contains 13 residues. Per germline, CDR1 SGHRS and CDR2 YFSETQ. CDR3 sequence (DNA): TGCGCCAGCAGCTTGGACACCTACAATGAGCAGTTCTTC. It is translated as CASSLDTYNEQFF.

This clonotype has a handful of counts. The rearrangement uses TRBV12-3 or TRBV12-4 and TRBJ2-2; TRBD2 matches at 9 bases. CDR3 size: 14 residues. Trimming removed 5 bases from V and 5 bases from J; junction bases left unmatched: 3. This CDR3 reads CASSITSGTGELFF. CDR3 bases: TGTGCCAGCAGTATCACTAGCGGGACCGGGGAGCTGTTTTTT.

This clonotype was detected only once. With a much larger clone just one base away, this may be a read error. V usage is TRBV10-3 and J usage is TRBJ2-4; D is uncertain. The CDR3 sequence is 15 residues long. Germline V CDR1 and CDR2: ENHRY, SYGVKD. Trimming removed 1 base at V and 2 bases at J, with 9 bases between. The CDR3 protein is CAISELGVPKNIQYF. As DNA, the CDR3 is TGTGCCATCAGTGAGTTGGGTGTACCCAAAAACATTCAGTACTTC.

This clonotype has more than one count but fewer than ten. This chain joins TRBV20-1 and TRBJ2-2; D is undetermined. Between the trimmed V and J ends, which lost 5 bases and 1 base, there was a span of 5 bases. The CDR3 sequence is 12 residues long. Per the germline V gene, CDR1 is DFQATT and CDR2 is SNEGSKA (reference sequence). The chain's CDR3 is CSAVGNTGELFF. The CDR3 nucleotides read TGCAGTGCTGTCGGGAACACCGGGGAGCTGTTTTTT.

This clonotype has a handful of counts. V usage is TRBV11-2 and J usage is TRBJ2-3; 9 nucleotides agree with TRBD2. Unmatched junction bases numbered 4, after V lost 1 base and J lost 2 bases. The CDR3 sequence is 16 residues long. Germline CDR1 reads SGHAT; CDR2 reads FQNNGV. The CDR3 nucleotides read TGTGCCAGCAGCTTAGCTAGCGGGACGTACACAGATACGCAGTATTTT. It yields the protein CASSLASGTYTDTQYF.

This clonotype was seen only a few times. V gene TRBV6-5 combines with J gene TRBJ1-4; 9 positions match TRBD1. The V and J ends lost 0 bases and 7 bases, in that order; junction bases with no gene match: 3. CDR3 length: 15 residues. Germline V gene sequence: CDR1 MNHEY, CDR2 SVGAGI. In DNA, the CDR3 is TGTGCCAGCAGTTACTCCGGGACAGGGAGTGAAAAACTGTTTTTT. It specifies CASSYSGTGSEKLFF.

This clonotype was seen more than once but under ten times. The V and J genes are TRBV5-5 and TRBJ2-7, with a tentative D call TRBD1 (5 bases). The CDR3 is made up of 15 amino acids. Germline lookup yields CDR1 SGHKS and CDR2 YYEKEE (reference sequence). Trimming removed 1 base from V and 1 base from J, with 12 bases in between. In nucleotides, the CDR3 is TGTGCCAGCAGCTTGTGGCAGGGTTCATCCTACGAGCAGTACTTC. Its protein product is CASSLWQGSSYEQYF.

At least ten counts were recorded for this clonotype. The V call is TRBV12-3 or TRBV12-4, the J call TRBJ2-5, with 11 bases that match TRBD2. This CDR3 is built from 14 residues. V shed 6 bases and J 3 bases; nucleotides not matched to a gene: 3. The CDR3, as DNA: TGTGCCAGCAGCTCACTAGCGGGAGAAGAGACCCAGTACTTC. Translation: CASSSLAGEETQYF.